This T cell receptor beta chain was captured in a study of blood T cell repertoires in COVID-19. Looking at the study overall: The study drew acute and convalescent COVID-19 samples from the United States, Italy and Spain. The cDNA or gDNA used as material had been derived from T cells, B-cell-depleted T cells, or PBMCs.

Per the original methods: Using reference gene primer amplification, nucleated cell counts were estimated. Sequencing used immunoSEQ multiplex PCR; TCRdb keeps in-frame clones, though not all of them. That table is the source of V, J and clone size, and D and trimming were worked out from the DNA. The table records 260,000 or so clones, 70% to 90% of them present only once. This clone was detected a few times. The CDR3 has 15 amino acids. The germline V and J ends were trimmed by 0 bases and 5 bases, with 14 bases remaining between them. Per the germline V gene, CDR1 is SGHKS and CDR2 is YYEKEE (reference sequence).

The specimen was peripheral blood. The sequence derives from a man younger than 35 with active or convalescent COVID-19. The chain uses TRBV5-5 and TRBJ1-2; D call uncertain. The CDR3 DNA reads as TGTGCCAGCAGCTTGGCTTCGCTCTCGGGGTATGGCTACACCTTC. Protein: CASSLASLSGYGYTF.